This TCR beta chain came from a study of T cells expressing NK-cell markers. Study-wide points: The study found these clonotypes also leading the CD3+CD56-NKG2C+ fraction in a few donors.

Germline CDR1 is SGHRS and CDR2 is YFSETQ. The CDR3 is 17 amino acids. Production of TCR beta cDNA relied on 5'RACE template switching with UMIs. Each CDR3 protein gets one entry in TCRdb, which reprocessed the 5' RACE reads and gives no DNA. This sample's clone table lists fewer than 400,000 distinct CDR3 sequences. In the case of this clonotype: Its target is not known.

The material sequenced was blood T cells: a sorted CD56 or NKG2C T cell subset, CD4+ or CD8+ T cells, or bulk PBMC T cells (not recorded which). The sequence was obtained from a man aged 18 to 70 in good health. J is TRBJ2-3 and V is TRBV5-1; TCRdb proposes TRBD2, but this gene call is untestable without DNA. The CDR3 reads CASSLKASGDRTDTQYF.